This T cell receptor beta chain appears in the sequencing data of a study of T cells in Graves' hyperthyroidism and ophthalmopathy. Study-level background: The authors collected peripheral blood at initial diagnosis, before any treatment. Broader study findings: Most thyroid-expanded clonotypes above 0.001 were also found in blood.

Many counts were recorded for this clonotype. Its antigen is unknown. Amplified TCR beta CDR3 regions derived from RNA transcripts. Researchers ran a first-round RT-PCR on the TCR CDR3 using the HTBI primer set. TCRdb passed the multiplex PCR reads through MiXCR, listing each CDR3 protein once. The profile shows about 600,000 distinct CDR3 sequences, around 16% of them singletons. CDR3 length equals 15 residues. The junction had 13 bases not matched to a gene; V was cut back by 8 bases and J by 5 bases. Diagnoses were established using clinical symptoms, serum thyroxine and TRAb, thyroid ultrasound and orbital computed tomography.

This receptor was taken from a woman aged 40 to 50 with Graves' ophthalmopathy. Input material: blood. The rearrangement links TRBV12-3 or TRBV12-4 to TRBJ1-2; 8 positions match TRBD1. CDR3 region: CASRWTGTGEYGYTF. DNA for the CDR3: TGTGCCAGCCGATGGACAGGGACGGGAGAGTATGGCTACACCTTC.